The 8 T cell receptor beta chains listed next were all sequenced from one sample in a study of neurological immune-mediated disorders. Each CDR3 protein is one row after TCRdb ran MiXCR on the 5' RACE reads. The table includes over 50,000 distinct CDR3 sequences, about 3% detected once. Source material: PBMCs. Receptors originate from a man aged 35 to 55 with multiple sclerosis.

This clonotype was observed many times. The genes are TRBV3-1 and TRBJ2-7; 8 bases agree with TRBD2. The V gene's germline CDR1 is LGHDT and CDR2 YNNKEL (reference sequence). Germline trimming cut 2 bases from V and 2 bases from J; bases unmatched to any gene: 8. This CDR3 has 16 residues. The CDR3 region is CASSQFGGAGAYEQYF. CDR3 DNA: TGTGCCAGCAGCCAATTTGGCGGAGCGGGGGCCTACGAGCAGTACTTC.

This clonotype was seen many times. V gene TRBV27 combines with J gene TRBJ2-1, with a possible D match to TRBD2 (5 bases). CDR3 length: 14 amino acids. CDR1 is MNHEY and CDR2 is SMNVEV in the germline V gene (reference sequence). V was trimmed by 2 bases and J by 4 bases, leaving 9 bases between them. CDR3 coding DNA: TGTGCCAGCAGTTTAATGGGAGAATACAATGAGCAGTTCTTC. The encoded protein is CASSLMGEYNEQFF.

This clonotype occurred many times. The chain is built from TRBV9 and TRBJ1-2; 9 nucleotides line up with TRBD1. In germline, CDR1 is SGDLS, CDR2 YYNGEE. V was clipped by 3 bases and J by 5 bases; unmatched bases: 5. CDR3 length: 14 amino acids. CDR3 nucleotide sequence: TGTGCCAGCAGCGCCACAGGGGGCCCTTATGGCTACACCTTC. This gives the protein CASSATGGPYGYTF.

This clonotype has a count of ten or more. The CDR3 loop reads CASSLGTAPSYNEQFF. CDR3 coding DNA: TGTGCCAGCAGTTTAGGGACGGCTCCCTCCTACAATGAGCAGTTCTTC. The gene calls are TRBV12-3 or TRBV12-4 and TRBJ2-1; D is unresolved. This CDR3 region has 16 residues. Trimming took 1 base from V and 0 from J, leaving 10 bases between them.

This clonotype was seen many times. The chain combines TRBV15 with TRBJ2-3, with 8 bases fitting TRBD1. After removal of 5 bases from V and 6 bases from J, the junction contained 10 bases not matched to a gene. CDR1 is LNHNV, CDR2 YYDKDF, per germline (reference sequence). This CDR3 has 15 residues. In DNA form, the CDR3 reads TGTGCCACCAGCGCCCGGGACAGGAGTTATGATACGCAGTATTTT. Amino acids: CATSARDRSYDTQYF. The full variable domain, in which reference TRBV15 and TRBJ2-3 provide the parts outside the CDR3, is DAMVIQNPRYQVTQFGKPVTLSCSQTLNHNVMYWYQQKSSQAPKLLFHYYDKDFNNEADTPDNFQSRRPNTSFCFLDIRSPGLGDTAMYLCATSARDRSYDTQYFGPGTRLTVL.

The chain recombines TRBV12-3 or TRBV12-4 with TRBJ2-2, with TRBD2 matching 10 bases. This CDR3 contains 15 residues. Losses at the gene ends were 6 bases for V and 3 bases for J; bases not matched to a gene: 4. In nucleotides, the CDR3 is TGTGCCAGCAGACGGACTAGCGGTTACACCGGGGAGCTGTTTTTT. Translated, it gives CASRRTSGYTGELFF.

This clonotype was counted many times. The chain is built from TRBV27 and TRBJ2-7; 9 nucleotides line up with TRBD1. The CDR3 contains 15 residues. In germline, CDR1 is MNHEY, CDR2 SMNVEV (reference sequence). V lost 6 bases to trimming and J lost 0 bases; unmatched junction nucleotides: 6. The CDR3 coding sequence is TGTGCCAGCAGGCAGACAGGGGGGGGCTCCTACGAGCAGTACTTC. Translation gives CASRQTGGGSYEQYF.

This clonotype was seen repeatedly, ten times or more. V gene TRBV20-1 combines with J gene TRBJ2-3; TRBD2 is a possible D gene (6 bases). The germline CDR1 and CDR2 sequences are DFQATT and SNEGSKA (reference sequence). V was cut by 3 bases and J by 6 bases, with 7 bases left in between. This CDR3 region has 11 residues. The CDR3 coding sequence is TGCAGTGCTAGCCGGGAGGATACGCAGTATTTT. Residues: CSASREDTQYF.